This TCR beta chain was captured by sequencing in a study of shared clonotypes between healthy human individuals. Background on the study: Per-donor plates numbered three CD4 naive, three CD4 memory, two CD8 naive and one CD8 memory.

The sorted-subset replicate PCRs were given around 200 ng DNA, which is tens of thousands of T cell genomes. Methods used by the authors: Junction-only sequences without quality scores were provided by ImmunoSEQ, so filtering was different. Assay: immunoSEQ multiplex PCR; the TCRdb copy retains only in-frame clones and omits some. V, J and clone size derive from that table, while D and trimming were established from the DNA sequence. The sample shows 2 million to 2.5 million clones, approximately 94% of them seen only once. Germline CDR1 is SGHRS and CDR2 is YFSETQ. The CDR3 has 15 amino acids. The V and J ends lost 0 bases and 5 bases respectively, with 15 bases between them. Selected positively for CCR7 and CD45RO-negative, naive CD8 cells excluded terminally differentiated effector memory CD45RA+ cells.

The sample taken for sequencing was naive CD8+ T cells from PBMCs. The receptor comes from a man aged 18-30 years in good health. Some clones in this sample may be carry-over from other donors' samples. The chain has TRBV5-1 and TRBJ2-7; the D gene is possibly TRBD2 (6 bases). DNA of the CDR3: TGCGCCAGCAGCTTGGGATCCGGGAGAGCGAACGAGCAGTACTTC. Translating gives CASSLGSGRANEQYF.